The rows below give T cell receptor beta chains drawn from one sample of a study of cytomegalovirus exposure and HLA in healthy donors. Sequencing was performed with immunoSEQ multiplex PCR; in TCRdb, only in-frame clones are kept and a portion is missing. The data contain around 170,000 clones, 70% to 85% of them singletons. The sequenced sample consisted of PBMCs. The receptors shown here come from a male donor in good health and CMV-seronegative. Each CDR3 is given with its conserved first and last residue. D genes are given only for firm matches. The size field is filled for only some rows; it gives once, few, many or a size class.

D	V	J	size	DNA	CDR3
TRBD1	TRBV6-5	TRBJ1-5	NA	TGTGCCAGCAGTGCCGGGACAGGGGGCCAGCCCCAGCATTTT	CASSAGTGGQPQHF
NA	TRBV7-9	TRBJ1-1	NA	TGTGCCAGCAGCTTAGAGACATCTAACACTGAAGCTTTCTTT	CASSLETSNTEAFF
NA	TRBV6-1	TRBJ1-1	NA	TGTGCCAGCAGTGAAGAGAGGAACACTGAAGCTTTCTTT	CASSEERNTEAFF
NA	TRBV6-5	TRBJ1-6	NA	TGTGCCAGCGCTCGGGGGGGGGAGAATTCACCCCTCCACTTT	CASARGGENSPLHF
TRBD1	TRBV7-8	TRBJ1-6	once	TGTGCCAGCAGCTTTGGGTGGGGGGACAGGGCTTCACCCCTCCACTTT	CASSFGWGDRASPLHF
TRBD2	TRBV27	TRBJ2-1	NA	TGTGCCAGCAGTTTTGGCTCTAGCGGGAGCAATGAGCAGTTCTTC	CASSFGSSGSNEQFF
NA	TRBV6-5	TRBJ1-6	NA	TGTGCCAGCAGTTACTTGGCCTCACCCCTCCACTTT	CASSYLASPLHF
NA	TRBV4-3	TRBJ2-7	NA	TGCGCCAGCAGCCAAGATAGTGTCGGGTCCGGGAACGAGCAGTACTTC	CASSQDSVGSGNEQYF
NA	TRBV7-7	TRBJ2-2	NA	TGTGCTAGCAGTCCCGACGAGGGCCACACCGGGGAGCTGTTTTTT	CASSPDEGHTGELFF
NA	TRBV15	TRBJ2-3	once	TGTGCCACCAGCAGAGTTGGGCAGAGAACGCAGTATTTT	CATSRVGQRTQYF
NA	TRBV4-1	TRBJ1-2	NA	TGCGCCAGCAGCCAATCTACGGGAGGTGGCTACACCTTC	CASSQSTGGGYTF
TRBD1	TRBV5-1	TRBJ2-7	NA	TGCGCCAGCAGCCGCGACAGGGTAGACTCCTACGAGCAGTACTTC	CASSRDRVDSYEQYF
TRBD2	TRBV11-2	TRBJ2-7	few	TGTGCCAGCAGCTTAGGACTAGCGGGCTACGAGCAGTACTTC	CASSLGLAGYEQYF
NA	TRBV30	TRBJ1-5	NA	TGTGCCTGGACCAGGGGTGGCAATCAGCCCCAGCATTTT	CAWTRGGNQPQHF
TRBD1	TRBV6-6	TRBJ1-1	NA	TGTGCCAGCAGCCCCCGGGACAGGGGACCGAACACTGAAGCTTTCTTT	CASSPRDRGPNTEAFF
NA	TRBV29-1	TRBJ1-2	NA	TGCAGCGTTGAAGCAGCTAACTATGGCTACACCTTC	CSVEAANYGYTF
NA	TRBV6-5	TRBJ2-7	NA	TGTGCCAGCAGTTACTCTGGGGTTTCTGGAGGGGAGCAGTACTTC	CASSYSGVSGGEQYF
TRBD1	TRBV28	TRBJ2-7	NA	TGTGCCAGCAGTTATACAGGGGACAGCTCCTACGAGCAGTACTTC	CASSYTGDSSYEQYF
NA	TRBV6-6	TRBJ2-7	NA	TGTGCCAGCAGTTACTCGGGTGTAGAGGGACAGTACTTC	CASSYSGVEGQYF